Below, 4 T cell receptor beta chains from the same sample are listed, as sequenced in a study of T-cell reconstitution after alpha-beta-depleted transplantation in children. A TCRbeta library incorporating unique molecular identifiers was prepared. From the PCR reads, TCRdb called clonotypes with MiXCR, one entry per CDR3 protein. Of around 490,000 distinct CDR3 sequences detected, 9.5% to 12% appear once; the ten largest clones hold about 14%. Material: PBMCs, mostly from graft donor cells, obtained 180 days after TCRalphabeta/CD19-depleted stem cell transplant. Receptor source: a female patient aged 2-9 years who had a stem cell transplant for aplastic anemia, so the T cells may come from the graft donor.

This clonotype was seen many times. The V gene is TRBV28, the J gene TRBJ1-3; D is possibly TRBD1 (5 bases). This CDR3 is 14 amino acids long. Germline V lookup: CDR1 MDHEN, CDR2 SYDVKM. V was pared by 7 bases and J by 2 bases, with 12 bases between. The CDR3 sequence: CASIQGATGNTIYF. DNA for the CDR3: TGTGCCAGCATTCAGGGAGCTACTGGAAACACCATATATTTT.

This chain joins TRBV5-6 and TRBJ2-1; D uncertain. CDR1 and CDR2 (germline): SGHDT, YYEEEE. The CDR3 loop spans 12 amino acids. CDR3 bases: TGTGCGTCTAGGGAACGGTACAATGAGCAGTTCTTC. Translated, it gives CASRERYNEQFF. The whole variable domain, remainder taken from reference TRBV5-6 and TRBJ2-1, is DAGVTQSPTHLIKTRGQQVTLRCSPKSGHDTVSWYQQALGQGPQFIFQYYEEEERQRGNFPDRFSGHQFPNYSSELNVNALLLGDSALYLCASRERYNEQFFGPGTRLTVL.

This clonotype has at least ten counts. The V gene is TRBV20-1, the J gene TRBJ2-3, with TRBD2 identical over 10 bases. Germline CDR1 is DFQATT and CDR2 is SNEGSKA (reference sequence). V shed 2 bases, J shed 1 base, and the junction held 0 bases outside the gene matches. The CDR3 runs to 14 residues. The CDR3 here is CSARLAGGTDTQYF. Written as DNA, the CDR3 is TGCAGTGCTAGACTAGCGGGGGGCACAGATACGCAGTATTTT.

This clonotype was observed a few times. This chain connects TRBV5-4 to TRBJ2-1; D may be TRBD2 (8 bases). The CDR3 spans 14 residues. The V and J ends lost 6 bases and 10 bases respectively, with 20 bases between them. Germline loops: CDR1 SGHNT, CDR2 YYREEE (reference sequence). The CDR3 nucleotides read TGTGCCAGCACCTGGAGGGGGCGGGAGGCGGAGCAGTTCTTC. It yields the protein CASTWRGREAEQFF.